Presented here are 5 T cell receptor beta chains from one specimen sequenced in a study of T cells in Graves' hyperthyroidism and ophthalmopathy. Amplification yielded TCR beta CDR3 regions, with RNA transcripts as the source. The TCR CDR3 was amplified in a first-round RT-PCR using the HTBI primer set. MiXCR was run by TCRdb on the multiplex PCR reads, yielding one entry per CDR3 protein. The data contain approximately 510,000 distinct CDR3 sequences, approximately 49% of them singletons. The specimen sequenced was peripheral blood or thyroid tissue (not recorded which). The receptors were sampled from an adult woman with Graves' disease, either hyperthyroidism or ophthalmopathy (not recorded which).

The chain links TRBV6-5 to TRBJ2-7; D perhaps matches TRBD1 (5 bases). The V gene's germline CDR1 is MNHEY and CDR2 SVGAGI. V lost 0 bases and J lost 4, with 10 bases in between. The CDR3 is made up of 14 amino acids. The DNA for the CDR3 is TGTGCCAGCAGTTACTCGGGCAGGGTATACGAGCAGTACTTC. It translates to CASSYSGRVYEQYF.

The chain uses TRBV29-1 and TRBJ1-5; tentatively, D is TRBD1 (5 bases). Per germline, CDR1 SQVTM and CDR2 ANQGSEA. Trimming left V 5 bases short and J 3 bases short, with 14 bases between. The CDR3 contains 14 residues. The CDR3 loop reads CSVKVQGLNQPQHF. The CDR3 DNA follows: TGCAGCGTTAAAGTCCAGGGCCTCAATCAGCCCCAGCATTTT.

This clonotype was picked up one time. The chain joins TRBV20-1 to TRBJ1-2; D may be TRBD1 (5 bases). The germline gives CDR1 DFQATT, CDR2 SNEGSKA (reference sequence). This CDR3 comprises 10 residues. The CDR3 region is CRARQYGYTF. DNA of the CDR3: TGCAGAGCCCGACAGTATGGCTACACCTTC.

Only a few counts were recorded for this clonotype. The V call is TRBV5-4, the J call TRBJ2-7; the match to TRBD1 covers 9 bases. The CDR3 extends over 15 amino acids. V lost 2 bases to trimming and J lost 0 bases; unmatched junction nucleotides: 3. Per the germline V gene, CDR1 is SGHNT and CDR2 is YYREEE (reference sequence). The chain's CDR3 is CASSLKTGGSYEQYF. Written as DNA, the CDR3 is TGTGCCAGCAGCTTAAAGACAGGGGGCTCCTACGAGCAGTACTTC.

As concerns this clonotype: A read error may produce the germline difference seen at one junction end. The chain carries TRBV11-2 and TRBJ1-2; D possibly corresponds to TRBD1 (5 bases). This CDR3 region has 13 residues. Germline values: CDR1 SGHAT, CDR2 FQNNGV. The CDR3 DNA is TGTACCAGCAGAAAAGGCCAGGGTGGTAGTTGCACCTTC. Its protein is CTSRKGQGGSCTF.